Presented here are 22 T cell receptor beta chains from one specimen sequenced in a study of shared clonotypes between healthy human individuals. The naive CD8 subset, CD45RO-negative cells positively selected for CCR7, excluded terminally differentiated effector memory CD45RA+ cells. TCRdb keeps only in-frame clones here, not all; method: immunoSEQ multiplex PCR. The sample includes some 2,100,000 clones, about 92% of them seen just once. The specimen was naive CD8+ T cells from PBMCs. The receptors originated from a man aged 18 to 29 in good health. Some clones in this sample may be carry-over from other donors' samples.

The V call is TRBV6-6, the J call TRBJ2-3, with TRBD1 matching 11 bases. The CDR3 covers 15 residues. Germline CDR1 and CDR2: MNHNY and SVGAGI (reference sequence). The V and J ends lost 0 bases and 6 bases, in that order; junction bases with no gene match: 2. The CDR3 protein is CASSYSGTGGDTQYF. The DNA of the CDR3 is TGTGCCAGCAGTTACTCGGGGACAGGGGGGGATACGCAGTATTTT.

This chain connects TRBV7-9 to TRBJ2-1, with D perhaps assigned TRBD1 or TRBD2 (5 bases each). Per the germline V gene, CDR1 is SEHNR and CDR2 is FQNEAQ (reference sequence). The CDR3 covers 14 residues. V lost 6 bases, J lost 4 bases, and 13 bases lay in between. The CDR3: CASRTTGAYNEQFF. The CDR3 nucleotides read TGTGCCAGCAGGACGACCGGGGCTTACAATGAGCAGTTCTTC.

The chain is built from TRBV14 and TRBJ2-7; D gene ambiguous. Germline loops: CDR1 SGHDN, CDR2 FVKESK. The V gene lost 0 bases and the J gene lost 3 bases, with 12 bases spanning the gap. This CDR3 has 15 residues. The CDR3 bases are TGTGCCAGCAGCCAAGATTTCGTTGATTACTACGAGCAGTACTTC. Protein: CASSQDFVDYYEQYF.

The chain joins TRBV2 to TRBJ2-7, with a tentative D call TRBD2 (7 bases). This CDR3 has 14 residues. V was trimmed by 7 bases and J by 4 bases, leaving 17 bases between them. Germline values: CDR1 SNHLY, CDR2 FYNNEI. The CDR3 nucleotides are TGTGCCAGCACTGAGGGGGGGTTTGGTTACGAGCAGTACTTC. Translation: CASTEGGFGYEQYF.

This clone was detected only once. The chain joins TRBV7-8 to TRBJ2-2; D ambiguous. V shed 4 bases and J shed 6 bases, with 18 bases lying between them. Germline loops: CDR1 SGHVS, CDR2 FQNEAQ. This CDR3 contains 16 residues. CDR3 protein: CASSSLPIYPAGELFF. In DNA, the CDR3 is TGTGCCAGCAGCTCCCTTCCAATTTACCCAGCCGGGGAGCTGTTTTTT.

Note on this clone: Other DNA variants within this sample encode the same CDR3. CDR3 protein: CASSLGGGYYGYTF. CDR3 bases: TGTGCCAGCAGCTTGGGAGGGGGCTACTATGGCTACACCTTC. The chain uses TRBV5-6 and TRBJ1-2, with 7 bases aligning to TRBD1. Germline loops: CDR1 SGHDT, CDR2 YYEEEE. This CDR3 spans 14 amino acids. V lost 0 bases to trimming and J lost 3 bases; unmatched junction nucleotides: 2.

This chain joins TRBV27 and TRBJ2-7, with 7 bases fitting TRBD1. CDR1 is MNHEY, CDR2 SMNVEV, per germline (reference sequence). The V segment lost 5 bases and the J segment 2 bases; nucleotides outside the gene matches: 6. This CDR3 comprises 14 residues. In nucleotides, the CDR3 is TGTGCCAGCAGTACCGGGACAGTGGCCTACGAGCAGTACTTC. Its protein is CASSTGTVAYEQYF.

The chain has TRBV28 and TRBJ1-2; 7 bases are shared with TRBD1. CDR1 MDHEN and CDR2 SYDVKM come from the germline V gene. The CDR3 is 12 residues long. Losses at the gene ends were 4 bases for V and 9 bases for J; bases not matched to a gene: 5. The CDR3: CASSSPTGSYTF. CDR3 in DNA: TGTGCCAGCAGTTCACCGACAGGGAGCTACACCTTC.

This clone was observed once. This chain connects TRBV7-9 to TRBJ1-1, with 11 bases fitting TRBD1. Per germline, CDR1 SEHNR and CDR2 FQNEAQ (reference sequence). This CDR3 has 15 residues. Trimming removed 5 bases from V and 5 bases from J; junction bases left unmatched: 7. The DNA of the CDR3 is TGTGCCAGCAGCCTCCATGGACAGGGGGCTACTGAAGCTTTCTTT. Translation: CASSLHGQGATEAFF.

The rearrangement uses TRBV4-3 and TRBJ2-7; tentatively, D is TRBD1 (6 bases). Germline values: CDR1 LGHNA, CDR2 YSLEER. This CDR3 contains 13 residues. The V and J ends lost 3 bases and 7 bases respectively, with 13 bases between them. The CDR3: CASSHGGLAEQYF. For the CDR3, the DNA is TGCGCCAGCAGCCATGGGGGCTTAGCTGAGCAGTACTTC.

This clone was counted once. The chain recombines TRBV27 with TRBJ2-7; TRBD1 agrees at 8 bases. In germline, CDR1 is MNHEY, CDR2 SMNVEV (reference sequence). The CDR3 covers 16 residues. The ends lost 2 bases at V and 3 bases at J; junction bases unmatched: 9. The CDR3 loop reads CASSLVLVGQGYEQYF. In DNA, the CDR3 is TGTGCCAGCAGTTTAGTTCTGGTTGGACAGGGCTACGAGCAGTACTTC.

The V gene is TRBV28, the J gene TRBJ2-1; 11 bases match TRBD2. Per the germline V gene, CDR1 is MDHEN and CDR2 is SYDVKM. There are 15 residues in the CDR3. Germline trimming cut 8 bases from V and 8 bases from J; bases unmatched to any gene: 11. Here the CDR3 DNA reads TGTGCCAGCCAGGCTAGCGGGAGGCCAGGGGATGAGCAGTTCTTC. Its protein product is CASQASGRPGDEQFF.

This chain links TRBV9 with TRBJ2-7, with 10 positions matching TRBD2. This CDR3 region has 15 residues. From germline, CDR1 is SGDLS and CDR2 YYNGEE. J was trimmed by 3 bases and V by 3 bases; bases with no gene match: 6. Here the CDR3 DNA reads TGTGCCAGCAGCGGGGCTAGCGGGAGCCTCTACGAGCAGTACTTC. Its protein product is CASSGASGSLYEQYF. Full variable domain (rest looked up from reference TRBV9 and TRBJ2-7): DSGVTQTPKHLITATGQRVTLRCSPRSGDLSVYWYQQSLDQGLQFLIQYYNGEERAKGNILERFSAQQFPDLHSELNLSSLELGDSALYFCASSGASGSLYEQYFGPGTRLTVT.

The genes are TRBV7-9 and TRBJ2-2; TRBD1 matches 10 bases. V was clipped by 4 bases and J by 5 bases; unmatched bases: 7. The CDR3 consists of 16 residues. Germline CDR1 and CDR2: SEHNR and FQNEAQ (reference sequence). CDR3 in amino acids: CASSSTGTGVTGELFF. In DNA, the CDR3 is TGTGCCAGCAGCTCAACCGGGACAGGGGTTACCGGGGAGCTGTTTTTT.

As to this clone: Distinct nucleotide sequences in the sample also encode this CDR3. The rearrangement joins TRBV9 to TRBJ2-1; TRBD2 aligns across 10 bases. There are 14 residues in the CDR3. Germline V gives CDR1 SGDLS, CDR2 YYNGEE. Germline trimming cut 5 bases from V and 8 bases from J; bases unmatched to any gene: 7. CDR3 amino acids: CASSGSGRAYEQFF. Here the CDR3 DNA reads TGTGCCAGCAGTGGGAGCGGGAGGGCCTATGAGCAGTTCTTC.

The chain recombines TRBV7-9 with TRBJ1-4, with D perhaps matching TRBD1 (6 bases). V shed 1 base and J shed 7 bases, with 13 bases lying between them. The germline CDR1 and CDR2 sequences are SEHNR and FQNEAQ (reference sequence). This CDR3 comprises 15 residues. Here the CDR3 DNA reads TGTGCCAGCAGCTTAGAGGGACATCGGAGTGAAAAACTGTTTTTT. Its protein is CASSLEGHRSEKLFF.

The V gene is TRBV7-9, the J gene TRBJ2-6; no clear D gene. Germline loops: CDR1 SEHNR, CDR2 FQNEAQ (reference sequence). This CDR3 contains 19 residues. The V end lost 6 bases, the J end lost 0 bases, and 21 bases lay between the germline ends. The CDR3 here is CASSSTYSQPSSGANVLTF. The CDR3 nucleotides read TGTGCCAGCAGTTCTACTTACTCCCAGCCTAGCTCTGGGGCCAACGTCCTGACTTTC.

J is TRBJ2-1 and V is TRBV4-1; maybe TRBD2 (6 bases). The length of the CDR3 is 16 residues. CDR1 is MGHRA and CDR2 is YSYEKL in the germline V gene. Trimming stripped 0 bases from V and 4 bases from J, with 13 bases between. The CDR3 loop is CASSQDGEVAYNEQFF. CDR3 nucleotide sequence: TGCGCCAGCAGCCAAGATGGGGAGGTAGCGTACAATGAGCAGTTCTTC.

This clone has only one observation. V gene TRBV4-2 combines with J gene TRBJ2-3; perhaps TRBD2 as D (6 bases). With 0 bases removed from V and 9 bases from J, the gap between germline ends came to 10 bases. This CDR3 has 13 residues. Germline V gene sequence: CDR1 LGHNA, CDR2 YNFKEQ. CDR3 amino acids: CASSQDPGETQYF. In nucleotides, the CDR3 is TGTGCCAGCAGCCAAGATCCGGGGGAGACGCAGTATTTT.

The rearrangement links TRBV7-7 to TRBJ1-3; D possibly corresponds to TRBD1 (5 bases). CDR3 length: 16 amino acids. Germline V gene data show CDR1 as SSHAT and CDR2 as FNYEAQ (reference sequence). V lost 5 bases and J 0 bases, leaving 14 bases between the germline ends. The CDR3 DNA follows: TGTGCCAGCAGCCCGGGACCGACTTACTCTGGAAACACCATATATTTT. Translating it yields CASSPGPTYSGNTIYF.

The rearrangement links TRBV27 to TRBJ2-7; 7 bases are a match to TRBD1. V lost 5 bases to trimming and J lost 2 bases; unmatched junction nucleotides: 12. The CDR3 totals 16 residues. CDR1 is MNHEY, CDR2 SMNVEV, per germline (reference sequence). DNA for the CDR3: TGTGCCAGCAGTAATCCTCCACAGGGGATGCCCTACGAGCAGTACTTC. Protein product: CASSNPPQGMPYEQYF.

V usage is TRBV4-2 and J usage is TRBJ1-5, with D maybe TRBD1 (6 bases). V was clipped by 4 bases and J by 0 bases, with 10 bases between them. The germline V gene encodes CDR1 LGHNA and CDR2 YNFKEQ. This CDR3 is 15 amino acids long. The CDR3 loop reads CASSPSGDSNQPQHF. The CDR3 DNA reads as TGTGCCAGCAGCCCTTCAGGGGATAGCAATCAGCCCCAGCATTTT.